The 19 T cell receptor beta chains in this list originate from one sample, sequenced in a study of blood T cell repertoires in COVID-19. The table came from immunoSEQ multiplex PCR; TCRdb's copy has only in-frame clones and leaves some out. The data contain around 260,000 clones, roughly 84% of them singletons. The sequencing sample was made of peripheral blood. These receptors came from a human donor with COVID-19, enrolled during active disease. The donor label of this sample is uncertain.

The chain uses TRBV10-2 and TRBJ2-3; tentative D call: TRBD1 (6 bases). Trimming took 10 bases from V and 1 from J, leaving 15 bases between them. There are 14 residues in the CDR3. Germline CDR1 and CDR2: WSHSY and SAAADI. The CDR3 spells CATRGSWGTDTQYF. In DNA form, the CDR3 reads TGCGCCACCAGGGGCAGTTGGGGCACAGATACGCAGTATTTT.

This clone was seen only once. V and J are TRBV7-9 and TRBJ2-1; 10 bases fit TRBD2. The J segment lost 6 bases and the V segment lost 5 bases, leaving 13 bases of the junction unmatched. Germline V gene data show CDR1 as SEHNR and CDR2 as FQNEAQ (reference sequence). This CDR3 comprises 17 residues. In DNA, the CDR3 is TGTGCCAGCAGCCGCCGCCCCCTAGCGGGAGAGGGCAATGAGCAGTTCTTC. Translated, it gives CASSRRPLAGEGNEQFF.

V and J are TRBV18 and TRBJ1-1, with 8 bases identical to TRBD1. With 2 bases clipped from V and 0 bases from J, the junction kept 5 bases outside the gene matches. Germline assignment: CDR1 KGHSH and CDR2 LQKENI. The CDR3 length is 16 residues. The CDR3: CASSPKAGGVNTEAFF. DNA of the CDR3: TGTGCCAGCTCACCAAAGGCAGGGGGCGTGAACACTGAAGCTTTCTTT. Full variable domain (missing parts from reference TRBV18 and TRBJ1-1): NAGVMQNPRHLVRRRGQEARLRCSPMKGHSHVYWYRQLPEEGLKFMVYLQKENIIDESGMPKERFSAEFPKEGPSILRIQQVVRGDSAAYFCASSPKAGGVNTEAFFGQGTRLTVV.

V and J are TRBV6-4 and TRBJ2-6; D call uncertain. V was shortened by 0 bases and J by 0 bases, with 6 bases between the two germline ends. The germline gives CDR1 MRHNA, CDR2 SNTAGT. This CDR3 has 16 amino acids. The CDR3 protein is CASSDSKASGANVLTF. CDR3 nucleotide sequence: TGTGCCAGCAGTGACTCAAAAGCCTCTGGGGCCAACGTCCTGACTTTC.

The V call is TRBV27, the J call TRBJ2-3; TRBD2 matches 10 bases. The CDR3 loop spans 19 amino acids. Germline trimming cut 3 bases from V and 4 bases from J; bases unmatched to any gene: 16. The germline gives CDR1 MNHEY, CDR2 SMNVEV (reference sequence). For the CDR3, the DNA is TGTGCCAGCAGTTTCAACCCGGGCGTAGCGGGGGGCGGTTCAGATACGCAGTATTTT. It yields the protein CASSFNPGVAGGGSDTQYF.

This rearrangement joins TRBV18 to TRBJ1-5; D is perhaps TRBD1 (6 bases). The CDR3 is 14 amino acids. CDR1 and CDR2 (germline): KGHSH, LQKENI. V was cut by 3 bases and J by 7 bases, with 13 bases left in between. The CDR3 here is CASSPRAGDQPQHF. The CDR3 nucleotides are TGTGCCAGCTCACCCCGGGCAGGGGACCAGCCCCAGCATTTT.

The chain's CDR3 is CASSLGVEYGYTF. The CDR3 DNA sequence: TGTGCCAGCAGCTTAGGGGTGGAGTATGGCTACACCTTC. The chain links TRBV11-2 to TRBJ1-2; no clear D gene. The germline CDR1 and CDR2 sequences are SGHAT and FQNNGV. V lost 1 base and J 5 bases, leaving 8 bases between the germline ends. The CDR3 contains 13 residues.

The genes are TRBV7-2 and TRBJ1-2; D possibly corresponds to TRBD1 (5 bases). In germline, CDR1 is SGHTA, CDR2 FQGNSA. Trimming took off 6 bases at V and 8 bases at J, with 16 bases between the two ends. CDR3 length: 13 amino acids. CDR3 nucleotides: TGTGCCAGCAGACAACCGGGCCCAGGGGGCTACACCTTC. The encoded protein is CASRQPGPGGYTF.

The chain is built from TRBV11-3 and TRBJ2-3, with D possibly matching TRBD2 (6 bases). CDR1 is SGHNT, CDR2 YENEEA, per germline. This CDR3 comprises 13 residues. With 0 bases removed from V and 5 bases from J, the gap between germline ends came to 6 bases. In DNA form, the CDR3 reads TGTGCCAGCAGCTTAGACGGGGGAGATACGCAGTATTTT. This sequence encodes CASSLDGGDTQYF.

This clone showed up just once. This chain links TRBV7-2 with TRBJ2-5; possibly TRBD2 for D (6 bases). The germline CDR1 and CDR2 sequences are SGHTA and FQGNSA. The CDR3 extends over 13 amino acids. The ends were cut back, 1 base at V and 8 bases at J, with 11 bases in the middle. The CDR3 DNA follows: TGTGCCAGCAGCTTAGAGGAGGGCGTCACCCAGTACTTC. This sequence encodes CASSLEEGVTQYF.

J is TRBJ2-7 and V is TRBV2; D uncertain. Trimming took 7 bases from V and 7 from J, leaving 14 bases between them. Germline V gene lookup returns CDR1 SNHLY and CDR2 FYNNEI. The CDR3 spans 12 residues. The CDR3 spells CASTLVPREQYF. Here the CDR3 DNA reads TGTGCCAGCACCCTAGTGCCGCGAGAGCAGTACTTC. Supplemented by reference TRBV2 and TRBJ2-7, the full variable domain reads EPEVTQTPSHQVTQMGQEVILRCVPISNHLYFYWYRQILGQKVEFLVSFYNNEISEKSEIFDDQFSVERPDGSNFTLKIRSTKLEDSAMYFCASTLVPREQYFGPGTRLTVT.

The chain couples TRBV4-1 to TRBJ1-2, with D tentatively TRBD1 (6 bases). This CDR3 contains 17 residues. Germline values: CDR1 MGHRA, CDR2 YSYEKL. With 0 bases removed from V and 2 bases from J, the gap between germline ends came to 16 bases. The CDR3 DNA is TGCGCCAGCAGCCAAGAATATACCGACCAGGGGAACTATGGCTACACCTTC. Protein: CASSQEYTDQGNYGYTF.

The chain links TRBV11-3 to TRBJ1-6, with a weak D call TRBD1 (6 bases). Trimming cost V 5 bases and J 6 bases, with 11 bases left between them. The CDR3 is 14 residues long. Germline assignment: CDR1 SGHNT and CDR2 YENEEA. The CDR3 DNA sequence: TGTGCCAGCAGCCGACAGGTATCTAATTCACCCCTCCACTTT. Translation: CASSRQVSNSPLHF. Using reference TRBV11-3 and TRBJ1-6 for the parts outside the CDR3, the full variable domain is EAGVVQSPRYKIIEKKQPVAFWCNPISGHNTLYWYLQNLGQGPELLIRYENEEAVDDSQLPKDRFSAERLKGVDSTLKIQPAELGDSAVYLCASSRQVSNSPLHFGNGTRLTVT.

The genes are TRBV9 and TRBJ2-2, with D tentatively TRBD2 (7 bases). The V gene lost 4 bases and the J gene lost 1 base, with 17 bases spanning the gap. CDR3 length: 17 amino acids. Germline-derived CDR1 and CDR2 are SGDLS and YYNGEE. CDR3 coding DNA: TGTGCCAGCAGCTATAGGGGGAGGGCCGGGAACACCGGGGAGCTGTTTTTT. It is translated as CASSYRGRAGNTGELFF.

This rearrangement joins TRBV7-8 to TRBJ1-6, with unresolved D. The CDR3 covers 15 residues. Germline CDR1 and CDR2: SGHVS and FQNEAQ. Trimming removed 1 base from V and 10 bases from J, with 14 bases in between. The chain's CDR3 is CASSLDKTPGSPLHF. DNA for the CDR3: TGTGCCAGCAGCTTAGACAAGACCCCGGGGTCACCCCTCCACTTT.

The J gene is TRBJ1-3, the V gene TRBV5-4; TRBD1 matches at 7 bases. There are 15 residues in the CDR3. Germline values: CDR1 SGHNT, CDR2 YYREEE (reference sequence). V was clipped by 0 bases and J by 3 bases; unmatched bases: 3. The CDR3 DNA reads TGTGCCAGCAGCTTGGAGGGGGCTCGTGGAAACACCATATATTTT. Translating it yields CASSLEGARGNTIYF. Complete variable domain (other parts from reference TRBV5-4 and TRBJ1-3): ETGVTQSPTHLIKTRGQQVTLRCSSQSGHNTVSWYQQALGQGPQFIFQYYREEENGRGNFPPRFSGLQFPNYSSELNVNALELDDSALYLCASSLEGARGNTIYFGEGSWLTVV.

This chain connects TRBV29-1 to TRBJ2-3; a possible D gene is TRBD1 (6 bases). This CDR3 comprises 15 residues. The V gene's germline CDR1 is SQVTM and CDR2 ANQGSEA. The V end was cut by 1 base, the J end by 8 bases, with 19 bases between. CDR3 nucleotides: TGCAGCGTTGAAGGAGTCCCGGGACAACCCCGTACGCAGTATTTT. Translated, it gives CSVEGVPGQPRTQYF.

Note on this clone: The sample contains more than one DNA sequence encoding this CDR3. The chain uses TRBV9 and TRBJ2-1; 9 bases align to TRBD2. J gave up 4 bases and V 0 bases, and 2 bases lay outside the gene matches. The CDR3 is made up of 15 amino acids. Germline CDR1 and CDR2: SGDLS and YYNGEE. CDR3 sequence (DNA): TGTGCCAGCAGCGTAGTAGCGGGAGAATACAATGAGCAGTTCTTC. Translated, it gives CASSVVAGEYNEQFF.

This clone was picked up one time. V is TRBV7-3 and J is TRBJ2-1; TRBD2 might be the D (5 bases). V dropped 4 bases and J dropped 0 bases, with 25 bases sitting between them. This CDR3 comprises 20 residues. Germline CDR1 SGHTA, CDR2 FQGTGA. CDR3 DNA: TGTGCCAGCAGCTCTTCACCCGTTTCTTTGGGAGAGAGCTCCTACAATGAGCAGTTCTTC. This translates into CASSSSPVSLGESSYNEQFF.